This paragraph reports one TCR beta chain. Its antigen is unknown. These data are taken from a study of blood T cells in healthy people across ages. Study results and caveats: Strong correlation was found linking TCR beta diversity to naive T cell percentage. No conclusive comparison of naive versus antigen-experienced cells was possible with unsorted PBMCs.

CDR3 length: 16 amino acids. Germline V lookup: CDR1 LNHDA, CDR2 SQIVND (reference sequence). Trimming took off 5 bases at V and 13 bases at J, with 27 bases between the two ends. Alongside a J-beta primer mix, a sample-barcoded 5' primer served in a second PCR lasting about 6 to 11 cycles. Each cDNA was tagged by a template-switch adaptor containing 12 random nucleotides. Each CDR3 protein gets one entry after TCRdb re-called the 5' RACE reads with MiXCR. Among roughly 1,700,000 distinct CDR3 sequences listed, about 30% were seen once. Samples each had at least 5 micrograms of total RNA extracted. This sequence joins TRBV19 and TRBJ2-4; D is uncertain. Specimen: blood. The sequence came from a woman aged 25 to 39 in good health. The CDR3, as DNA: TGTGCCAGTAGTCGGTTCACCCCCAGCTCCTACAATGAGCAGTACTTC. Its translation is CASSRFTPSSYNEQYF.